These 32 T cell receptor beta chains share one sample of origin, sequenced in a study of T cells in Graves' hyperthyroidism and ophthalmopathy. It was RNA transcripts that yielded the amplified TCR beta CDR3 regions. The TCR CDR3 was amplified in a first-round RT-PCR using the HTBI primer set. TCRdb itself ran the multiplex PCR reads through MiXCR, one entry per CDR3 protein. The sample records 300,000 to 450,000 distinct CDR3 sequences, about 13% being singletons. Source material: blood. These receptors were taken from a man aged 25-45 years with Graves' hyperthyroidism that later progressed to Graves' ophthalmopathy.

This clonotype was seen at least ten times. The J gene is TRBJ1-5, the V gene TRBV18; no reliable D call. V shed 3 bases and J shed 2 bases, with 8 bases lying between them. The germline V gene has CDR1 KGHSH and CDR2 LQKENI. CDR3 length: 14 amino acids. The CDR3 sequence: CASSPYRGNQPQHF. The CDR3 DNA is TGTGCCAGCTCACCTTACCGGGGCAATCAGCCCCAGCATTTT.

V usage is TRBV9 and J usage is TRBJ2-3, with D possibly being TRBD2 (5 bases). This CDR3 region has 15 residues. CDR1 and CDR2 from the germline V gene are SGDLS and YYNGEE. The V and J ends lost 2 bases and 3 bases respectively, with 13 bases between them. For the CDR3, the DNA is TGTGCCAGCAGCGTTACGGAGAGGGCAACAGATACGCAGTATTTT. Translating gives CASSVTERATDTQYF.

The table lists this clonotype with many counts. CDR3 loop: CASSLWTSKGEQYF. The CDR3 DNA sequence: TGTGCCAGCAGCTTATGGACTAGCAAGGGCGAGCAGTACTTC. The genes are TRBV11-2 and TRBJ2-7, with 8 bases identical to TRBD2. Germline loops: CDR1 SGHAT, CDR2 FQNNGV. The CDR3 loop spans 14 amino acids. V lost 2 bases, J lost 6 bases, and 6 bases stayed unmatched. Full variable domain (outside the CDR3, taken from reference TRBV11-2 and TRBJ2-7): EAGVAQSPRYKIIEKRQSVAFWCNPISGHATLYWYQQILGQGPKLLIQFQNNGVVDDSQLPKDRFSAERLKGVDSTLKIQPAKLEDSAVYLCASSLWTSKGEQYFGPGTRLTVT.

The chain links TRBV6-5 to TRBJ1-1; no clear D gene. CDR1 is MNHEY, CDR2 SVGAGI, per germline. Deletions cut 4 bases from V and 0 bases from J, with 15 bases between. The CDR3 runs to 16 residues. This CDR3 reads CASSSSGRGMNTEAFF. CDR3 bases: TGTGCCAGCAGTTCCAGTGGTCGGGGAATGAACACTGAAGCTTTCTTT.

This clonotype occurred many times. This chain connects TRBV5-1 to TRBJ2-3, with TRBD1 matching over 9 bases. V shed 4 bases and J 4 bases; nucleotides not matched to a gene: 4. Germline lookup yields CDR1 SGHRS and CDR2 YFSETQ. The CDR3 is made up of 14 amino acids. The CDR3 DNA is TGCGCCAGCAGCCGGACAGGGGTACCAGATACGCAGTATTTT. This gives the protein CASSRTGVPDTQYF.

The table lists this clonotype with a few counts. V gene TRBV29-1 combines with J gene TRBJ1-1, with D possibly being TRBD1 (5 bases). The CDR3 sequence is 15 residues long. With 4 bases removed from V and 0 bases from J, the gap between germline ends came to 15 bases. Looked up from germline, CDR1 is SQVTM and CDR2 is ANQGSEA. The CDR3 coding sequence is TGCAGCGTTGTCTCAGGGCCCTTCATGAACACTGAAGCTTTCTTT. Its protein product is CSVVSGPFMNTEAFF.

V is TRBV11-1 and J is TRBJ2-2; 7 bases align to TRBD2. This CDR3 has 14 residues. Germline values: CDR1 SGHAT, CDR2 FQDESV (reference sequence). The V segment lost 8 bases and the J segment 2 bases; nucleotides outside the gene matches: 5. The CDR3 spells CASLGGGNTGELFF. As DNA, the CDR3 is TGTGCCAGCCTTGGGGGGGGAAACACCGGGGAGCTGTTTTTT.

CDR3 DNA sequence: TGCGCCAGCAGCACCGGACAGGGCTTCTCCTACGAGCAGTACTTC. It codes for CASSTGQGFSYEQYF. This sequence joins TRBV5-1 and TRBJ2-7, with 8 bases matching TRBD1. The CDR3 contains 15 residues. The V segment lost 4 bases and the J segment 0 bases; nucleotides outside the gene matches: 6. CDR1 is SGHRS, CDR2 YFSETQ, per germline.

This sequence joins TRBV5-1 and TRBJ2-6; D unresolved. Looked up from germline, CDR1 is SGHRS and CDR2 is YFSETQ. Trimming took off 1 base at V and 0 bases at J, with 5 bases between the two ends. This CDR3 is 15 amino acids long. This CDR3 is CASSLSYSGANVLTF. The CDR3 DNA sequence: TGCGCCAGCAGCTTGTCCTACTCTGGGGCCAACGTCCTGACTTTC.

This clonotype showed up just a few times. The rearrangement links TRBV18 to TRBJ2-7; D gene unclear. V was cut by 0 bases and J by 0 bases, with 9 bases left in between. The germline V gene has CDR1 KGHSH and CDR2 LQKENI. The CDR3 runs to 15 residues. CDR3 amino acids: CASSPPRGTSYEQYF. The CDR3 coding sequence is TGTGCCAGCTCACCACCAAGAGGCACCTCCTACGAGCAGTACTTC.

This sequence joins TRBV6-2 or TRBV6-3 and TRBJ1-1; TRBD1 matches 12 bases. With 4 bases clipped from V and 5 bases from J, the junction kept 17 bases outside the gene matches. This CDR3 comprises 19 residues. The germline gives CDR1 MNHEY, CDR2 SVGEGT. CDR3 nucleotide sequence: TGTGCCAGCAGTTTCCAAGGCCCCGGGACAGGGGGCGGAAGAACTGAAGCTTTCTTT. Translated: CASSFQGPGTGGGRTEAFF.

Many counts were recorded for this clonotype. The chain joins TRBV28 to TRBJ2-7, with a possible D match to TRBD1 (6 bases). Germline loops: CDR1 MDHEN, CDR2 SYDVKM. Trimming removed 6 bases at V and 4 bases at J, with 16 bases between. This CDR3 has 14 residues. CDR3 DNA sequence: TGTGCCAGCAGAGGGACCGTGGGGGCATACGAGCAGTACTTC. Translated, it gives CASRGTVGAYEQYF.

The V gene is TRBV27, the J gene TRBJ1-3, with D uncertain. CDR1 and CDR2 from the germline V gene are MNHEY and SMNVEV (reference sequence). The germline V and J ends were trimmed by 4 bases and 1 base, with 8 bases remaining between them. The CDR3 is made up of 14 amino acids. CDR3 amino acids: CASSSRQSGNTIYF. CDR3 in DNA: TGTGCCAGCAGTTCTCGACAATCTGGAAACACCATATATTTT.

This clonotype came up a few times. The chain couples TRBV9 to TRBJ2-2; 9 bases are shared with TRBD1. The CDR3 is 16 amino acids. With V trimmed by 3 bases and J by 6 bases, 9 bases remained unmatched. The germline V gene encodes CDR1 SGDLS and CDR2 YYNGEE. DNA of the CDR3: TGTGCCAGCAGCGACCGGACAGGGGTTCCCCCCGGGGAGCTGTTTTTT. Amino acid sequence: CASSDRTGVPPGELFF. The complete variable domain, with remaining parts taken from reference TRBV9 and TRBJ2-2, reads DSGVTQTPKHLITATGQRVTLRCSPRSGDLSVYWYQQSLDQGLQFLIQYYNGEERAKGNILERFSAQQFPDLHSELNLSSLELGDSALYFCASSDRTGVPPGELFFGEGSRLTVL.

This clonotype turned up a few times. The J gene is TRBJ1-2, the V gene TRBV5-6; D gene ambiguous. The CDR3 is 15 amino acids. Germline V gene lookup returns CDR1 SGHDT and CDR2 YYEEEE. V was trimmed by 2 bases and J by 4 bases, leaving 15 bases between them. The CDR3 loop is CASSLPTSFSYGYTF. The CDR3 DNA sequence: TGTGCCAGCAGCTTACCAACTTCCTTCTCCTATGGCTACACCTTC.

This sequence joins TRBV5-1 and TRBJ1-5; D is possibly TRBD1 (5 bases). V dropped 4 bases and J dropped 6 bases, with 14 bases sitting between them. Germline assignment: CDR1 SGHRS and CDR2 YFSETQ. CDR3 length: 14 residues. CDR3: CASSLTEFSQPQHF. The CDR3, as DNA: TGCGCCAGCAGCCTGACAGAGTTTAGTCAGCCCCAGCATTTT.

V gene TRBV7-9 combines with J gene TRBJ2-4, with D perhaps matching TRBD1 (6 bases). Germline V gene data show CDR1 as SEHNR and CDR2 as FQNEAQ (reference sequence). Trimming pared 1 base from V and 0 bases from J, leaving 19 bases between. CDR3 size: 19 residues. The chain's CDR3 is CASSLVIGTYTLAKNIQYF. CDR3 sequence (DNA): TGTGCCAGCAGCTTAGTGATCGGGACATATACCCTAGCCAAAAACATTCAGTACTTC.

The chain uses TRBV6-2 or TRBV6-3 and TRBJ2-7; D uncertain. The germline gives CDR1 MNHEY, CDR2 SVGEGT. The CDR3 covers 11 residues. This chain's CDR3 is CTTTANYEQYF. CDR3 in DNA: TGTACTACGACGGCGAACTACGAGCAGTACTTC.

This clonotype was found many times. The chain carries TRBV30 and TRBJ2-7; tentative D call: TRBD2 (5 bases). V was clipped by 3 bases and J by 0 bases, with 9 bases between them. Germline CDR1 is GTSNPN and CDR2 is SVGIG (reference sequence). The CDR3 is made up of 13 amino acids. The CDR3 region is CAWRGGSSYEQYF. DNA for the CDR3: TGTGCCTGGAGAGGAGGAAGCTCCTACGAGCAGTACTTC. Drawing the rest from reference TRBV30 and TRBJ2-7, the complete variable domain is SQTIHQWPATLVQPVGSPLSLECTVEGTSNPNLYWYRQAAGRGLQLLFYSVGIGQISSEVPQNLSASRPQDRQFILSSKKLLLSDSGFYLCAWRGGSSYEQYFGPGTRLTVT.

A few counts support this clonotype. The CDR3 nucleotides are TGTGCCAGCAACTCCGAGAGCTCCTACAATGAGCAGTTCTTC. Translating gives CASNSESSYNEQFF. This rearrangement joins TRBV6-1 to TRBJ2-1; no clear D. CDR3 size: 14 residues. Germline CDR1 is MNHNS and CDR2 is SASEGT. V dropped 7 bases and J dropped 0 bases, with 10 bases sitting between them.

This chain connects TRBV13 to TRBJ2-3, with 13 positions matching TRBD2. The J segment lost 5 bases and the V segment lost 4 bases, leaving 6 bases of the junction unmatched. Germline V CDR1 and CDR2: PRHDT, FYEKMQ (reference sequence). CDR3 length: 16 amino acids. In DNA form, the CDR3 reads TGTGCCAGCAGCTCCAGGACTAGCGGGGGTATAGATACGCAGTATTTT. This sequence encodes CASSSRTSGGIDTQYF. The full variable domain, rest sourced from reference TRBV13 and TRBJ2-3, is AAGVIQSPRHLIKEKRETATLKCYPIPRHDTVYWYQQGPGQDPQFLISFYEKMQSDKGSIPDRFSAQQFSDYHSELNMSSLELGDSALYFCASSSRTSGGIDTQYFGPGTRLTVL.

This clonotype has at least ten counts. The V gene is TRBV11-2, the J gene TRBJ2-5; the D is unclear. Germline CDR1 reads SGHAT; CDR2 reads FQNNGV. The V end lost 1 base, the J end lost 2 bases, and 11 bases lay between the germline ends. There are 15 residues in the CDR3. CDR3 region: CASSLVGARQETQYF. The CDR3, as DNA: TGTGCCAGCAGCTTAGTTGGTGCCAGACAAGAGACCCAGTACTTC.

The rearrangement uses TRBV6-1 and TRBJ1-2; D might be TRBD1 (6 bases). The germline gives CDR1 MNHNS, CDR2 SASEGT. Trimming took 6 bases from V and 8 from J, leaving 19 bases between them. This CDR3 has 14 amino acids. The CDR3 sequence: CASRADRWKGGYTF. The CDR3 DNA reads as TGTGCCAGCAGAGCCGACAGGTGGAAGGGAGGCTACACCTTC.

This clonotype was observed at least ten times. The chain joins TRBV11-1 to TRBJ2-3; no reliable D call. V dropped 2 bases and J dropped 2 bases, with 5 bases sitting between them. This CDR3 is built from 13 residues. The V gene's germline CDR1 is SGHAT and CDR2 FQDESV (reference sequence). The CDR3 sequence: CASSLLVTDTQYF. The CDR3 DNA sequence: TGTGCCAGCAGCTTATTAGTCACAGATACGCAGTATTTT.

This clonotype has more than one count but fewer than ten. This chain connects TRBV10-3 to TRBJ2-7; the D gene is possibly TRBD1 (6 bases). This CDR3 has 14 residues. V lost 6 bases and J 2 bases, leaving 14 bases between the germline ends. Germline V lookup: CDR1 ENHRY, CDR2 SYGVKD. CDR3 region: CAIRKKTGAYEQYF. CDR3 bases: TGTGCCATCAGAAAAAAGACAGGAGCCTACGAGCAGTACTTC.

The V and J genes are TRBV29-1 and TRBJ1-6; D is undetermined. Germline V gives CDR1 SQVTM, CDR2 ANQGSEA. V was shortened by 0 bases and J by 6 bases, with 3 bases between the two germline ends. The length of the CDR3 is 12 residues. As DNA, the CDR3 is TGCAGCGTTGAAGACAGTAATTCACCCCTCCACTTT. Its translation is CSVEDSNSPLHF. The variable domain in full, with the rest retrieved from reference TRBV29-1 and TRBJ1-6, is SAVISQKPSRDICQRGTSLTIQCQVDSQVTMMFWYRQQPGQSLTLIATANQGSEATYESGFVIDKFPISRPNLTFSTLTVSNMSPEDSSIYLCSVEDSNSPLHFGNGTRLTVT.

V and J are TRBV5-4 and TRBJ1-2; the D is unclear. Germline V lookup: CDR1 SGHNT, CDR2 YYREEE (reference sequence). Trimming left V 0 bases short and J 9 bases short, with 9 bases between. The CDR3 consists of 12 residues. CDR3 loop: CASSLGPSSYTF. The CDR3 DNA is TGTGCCAGCAGCTTGGGACCCTCCAGCTACACCTTC.

V gene TRBV20-1 combines with J gene TRBJ1-2; tentatively, D is TRBD1 (6 bases). Germline-derived CDR1 and CDR2 are DFQATT and SNEGSKA (reference sequence). The V gene lost 6 bases and the J gene lost 8 bases, with 22 bases spanning the gap. The CDR3 loop spans 14 amino acids. In DNA form, the CDR3 reads TGCAGTGCCGGGGGGCAGGGGCCCTTCGAGGGCTACACCTTC. Encoded protein: CSAGGQGPFEGYTF.

This clonotype was seen many times. The chain is built from TRBV7-2 and TRBJ2-7, with D tentatively TRBD1 (6 bases). Trimming stripped 2 bases from V and 0 bases from J, with 14 bases between. Germline CDR1 SGHTA, CDR2 FQGNSA. CDR3 size: 16 residues. The CDR3 sequence is CASSLRGFPSSYEQYF. In DNA, the CDR3 is TGTGCCAGCAGCTTAAGGGGGTTCCCTAGCTCCTACGAGCAGTACTTC.

This clonotype has only a few counts. The CDR3 region is CASSVGQGLNTEAFF. The CDR3 DNA sequence: TGTGCCAGCAGCGTTGGACAGGGGTTGAACACTGAAGCTTTCTTT. This chain links TRBV5-4 with TRBJ1-1; TRBD1 matches 9 bases. The trim removed 4 bases at V and 0 bases at J, leaving 4 bases unmatched. The CDR3 has 15 amino acids. From germline, CDR1 is SGHNT and CDR2 YYREEE (reference sequence).

Only a few counts were recorded for this clonotype. This sequence joins TRBV5-1 and TRBJ2-7; tentative D call: TRBD1 (6 bases). Trimming took off 4 bases at V and 0 bases at J, with 11 bases between the two ends. This CDR3 spans 14 amino acids. Germline V lookup: CDR1 SGHRS, CDR2 YFSETQ. CDR3 sequence reads: CASSSPGVSYEQYF. For the CDR3, the DNA is TGCGCCAGCAGCAGTCCAGGGGTCTCCTACGAGCAGTACTTC. Combining the CDR3 with reference TRBV5-1 and TRBJ2-7 gives the whole variable domain KAGVTQTPRYLIKTRGQQVTLSCSPISGHRSVSWYQQTPGQGLQFLFEYFSETQRNKGNFPGRFSGRQFSNSRSEMNVSTLELGDSALYLCASSSPGVSYEQYFGPGTRLTVT.

In this sample, this clonotype turned up many times. V gene TRBV27 combines with J gene TRBJ1-2, with TRBD1 identical over 11 bases. V lost 5 bases and J lost 2; bases outside the gene matches: 13. CDR3 length: 18 amino acids. Looked up from germline, CDR1 is MNHEY and CDR2 is SMNVEV (reference sequence). The CDR3: CASSRGQGARTLNYGYTF. The CDR3, as DNA: TGTGCCAGCAGTAGAGGACAGGGGGCGAGAACACTGAACTATGGCTACACCTTC.